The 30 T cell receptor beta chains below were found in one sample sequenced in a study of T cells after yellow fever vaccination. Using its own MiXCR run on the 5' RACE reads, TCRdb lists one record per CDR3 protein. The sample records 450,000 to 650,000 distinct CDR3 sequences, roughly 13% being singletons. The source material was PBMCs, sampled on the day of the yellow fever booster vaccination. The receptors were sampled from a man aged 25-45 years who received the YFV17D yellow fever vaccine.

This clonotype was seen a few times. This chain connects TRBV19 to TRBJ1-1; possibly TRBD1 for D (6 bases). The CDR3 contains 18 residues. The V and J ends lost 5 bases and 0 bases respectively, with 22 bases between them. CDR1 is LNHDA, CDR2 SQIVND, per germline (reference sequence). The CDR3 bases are TGTGCCAGTAGTCCCGTCATCAGGGGTCTATACATGAACACTGAAGCTTTCTTT. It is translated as CASSPVIRGLYMNTEAFF.

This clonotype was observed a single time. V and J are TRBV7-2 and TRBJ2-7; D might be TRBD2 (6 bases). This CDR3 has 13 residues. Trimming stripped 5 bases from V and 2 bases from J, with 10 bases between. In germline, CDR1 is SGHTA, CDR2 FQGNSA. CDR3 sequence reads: CASSETRTYEQYF. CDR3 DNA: TGTGCCAGCAGCGAGACTAGGACCTACGAGCAGTACTTC.

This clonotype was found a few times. The CDR3 loop is CASSFRPPRADTQYF. The DNA for the CDR3 is TGTGCCAGCAGTTTTAGGCCCCCGCGAGCAGATACGCAGTATTTT. The rearrangement uses TRBV27 and TRBJ2-3; D is unresolved. The germline CDR1 and CDR2 sequences are MNHEY and SMNVEV (reference sequence). V lost 3 bases, J lost 4 bases, and 14 bases lay in between. The length of the CDR3 is 15 residues.

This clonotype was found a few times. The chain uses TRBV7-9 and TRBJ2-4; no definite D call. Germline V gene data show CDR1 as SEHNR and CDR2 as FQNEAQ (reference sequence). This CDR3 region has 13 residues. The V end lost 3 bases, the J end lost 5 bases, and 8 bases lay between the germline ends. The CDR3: CASSLGHQNIQYF. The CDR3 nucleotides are TGTGCCAGCAGCTTGGGTCACCAAAACATTCAGTACTTC.

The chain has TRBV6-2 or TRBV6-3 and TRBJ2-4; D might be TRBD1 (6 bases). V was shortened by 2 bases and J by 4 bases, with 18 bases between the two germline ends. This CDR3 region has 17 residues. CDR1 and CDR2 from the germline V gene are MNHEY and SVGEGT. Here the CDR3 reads CASSYVRLGQKKNIQYF. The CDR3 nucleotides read TGTGCCAGCAGTTACGTTCGCCTGGGACAAAAGAAAAACATTCAGTACTTC.

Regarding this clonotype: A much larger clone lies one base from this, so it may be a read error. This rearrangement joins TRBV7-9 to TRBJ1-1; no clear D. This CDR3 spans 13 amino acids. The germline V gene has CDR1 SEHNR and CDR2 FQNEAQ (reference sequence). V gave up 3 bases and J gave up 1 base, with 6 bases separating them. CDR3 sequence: CASSFPGNTEAFF. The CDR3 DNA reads TGTGCCAGCAGCTTCCCGGGGAACACTGAAGCTTTCTTT.

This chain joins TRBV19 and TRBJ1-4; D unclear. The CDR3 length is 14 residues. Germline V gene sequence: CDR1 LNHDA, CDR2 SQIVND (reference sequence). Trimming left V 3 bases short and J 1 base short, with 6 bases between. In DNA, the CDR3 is TGTGCCAGTAGTATGGCAGGAACTAATGAAAAACTGTTTTTT. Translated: CASSMAGTNEKLFF.

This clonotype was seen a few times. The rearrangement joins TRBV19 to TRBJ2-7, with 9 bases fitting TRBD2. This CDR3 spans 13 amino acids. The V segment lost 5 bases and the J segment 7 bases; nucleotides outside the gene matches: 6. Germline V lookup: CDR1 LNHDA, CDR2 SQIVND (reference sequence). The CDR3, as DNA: TGTGCCAGTAGTGAATTAGCGGGAGATGAGCAGTACTTC. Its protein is CASSELAGDEQYF.

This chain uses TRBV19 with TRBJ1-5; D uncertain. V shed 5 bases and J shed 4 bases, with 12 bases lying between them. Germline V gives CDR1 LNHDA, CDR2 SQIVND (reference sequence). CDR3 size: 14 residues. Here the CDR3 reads CASSPGMSNQPQHF. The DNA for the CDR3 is TGTGCCAGTAGTCCCGGGATGTCAAATCAGCCCCAGCATTTT.

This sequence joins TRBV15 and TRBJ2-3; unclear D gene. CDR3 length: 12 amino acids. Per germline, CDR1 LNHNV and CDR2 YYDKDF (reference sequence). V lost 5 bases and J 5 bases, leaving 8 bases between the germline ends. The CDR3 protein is CATSQNLDTQYF. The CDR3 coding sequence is TGTGCCACCAGCCAAAACCTAGATACGCAGTATTTT.

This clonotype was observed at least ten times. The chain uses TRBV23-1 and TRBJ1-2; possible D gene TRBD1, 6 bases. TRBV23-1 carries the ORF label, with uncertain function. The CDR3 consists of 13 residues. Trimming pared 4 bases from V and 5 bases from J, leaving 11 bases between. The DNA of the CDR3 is TGCGCCAGCAGTCTGCACAGGGTGTATGGCTACACCTTC. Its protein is CASSLHRVYGYTF.

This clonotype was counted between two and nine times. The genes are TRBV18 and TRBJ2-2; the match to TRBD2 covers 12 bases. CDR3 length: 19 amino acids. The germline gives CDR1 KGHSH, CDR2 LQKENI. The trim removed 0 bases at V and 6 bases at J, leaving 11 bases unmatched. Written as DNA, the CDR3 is TGTGCCAGCTCACCACCCCTAGCGGGAGGGCCTAAAGTTTCCGGGGAGCTGTTTTTT. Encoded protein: CASSPPLAGGPKVSGELFF.

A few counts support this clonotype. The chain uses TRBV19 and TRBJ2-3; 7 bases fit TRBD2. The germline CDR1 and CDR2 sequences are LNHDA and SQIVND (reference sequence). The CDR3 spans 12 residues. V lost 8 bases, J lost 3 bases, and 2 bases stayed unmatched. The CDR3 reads CASGLGTDTQYF. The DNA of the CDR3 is TGTGCCAGTGGACTAGGGACAGATACGCAGTATTTT.

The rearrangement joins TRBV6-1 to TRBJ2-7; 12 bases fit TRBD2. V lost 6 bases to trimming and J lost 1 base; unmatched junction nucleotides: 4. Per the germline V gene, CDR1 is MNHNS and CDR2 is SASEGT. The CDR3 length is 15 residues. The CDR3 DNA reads TGTGCCAGCAGAGACCTAGCGGGAGGGTCCTACGAGCAGTACTTC. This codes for CASRDLAGGSYEQYF.

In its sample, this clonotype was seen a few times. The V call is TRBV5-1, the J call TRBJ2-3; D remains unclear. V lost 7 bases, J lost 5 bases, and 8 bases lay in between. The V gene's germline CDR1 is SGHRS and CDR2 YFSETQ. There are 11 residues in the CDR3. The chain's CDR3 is CASANEDTQYF. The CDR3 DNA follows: TGCGCCAGCGCCAATGAAGATACGCAGTATTTT. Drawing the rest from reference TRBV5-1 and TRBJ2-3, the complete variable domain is KAGVTQTPRYLIKTRGQQVTLSCSPISGHRSVSWYQQTPGQGLQFLFEYFSETQRNKGNFPGRFSGRQFSNSRSEMNVSTLELGDSALYLCASANEDTQYFGPGTRLTVL.

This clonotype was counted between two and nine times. The CDR3 reads CAIAGTGEEGVNTGELFF. In DNA form, the CDR3 reads TGTGCCATCGCTGGGACAGGGGAAGAGGGCGTGAACACCGGGGAGCTGTTTTTT. The V gene is TRBV10-3, the J gene TRBJ2-2; TRBD1 matches 10 bases. With V trimmed by 8 bases and J by 1 base, 13 bases remained unmatched. Germline V gene data show CDR1 as ENHRY and CDR2 as SYGVKD. The CDR3 has 18 residues.

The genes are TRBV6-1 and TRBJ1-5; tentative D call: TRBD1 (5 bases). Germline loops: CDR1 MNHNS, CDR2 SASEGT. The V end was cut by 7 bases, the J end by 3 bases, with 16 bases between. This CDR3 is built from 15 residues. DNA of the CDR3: TGTGCCAGCAAAGGGTTGGCGGGGACCAATCAGCCCCAGCATTTT. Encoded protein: CASKGLAGTNQPQHF.

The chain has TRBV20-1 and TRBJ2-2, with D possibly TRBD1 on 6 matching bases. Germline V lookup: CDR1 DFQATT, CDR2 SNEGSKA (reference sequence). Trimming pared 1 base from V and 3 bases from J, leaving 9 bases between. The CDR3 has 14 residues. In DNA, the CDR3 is TGCAGTGCTAGAGCACACAGGGACACCGGGGAGCTGTTTTTT. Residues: CSARAHRDTGELFF.

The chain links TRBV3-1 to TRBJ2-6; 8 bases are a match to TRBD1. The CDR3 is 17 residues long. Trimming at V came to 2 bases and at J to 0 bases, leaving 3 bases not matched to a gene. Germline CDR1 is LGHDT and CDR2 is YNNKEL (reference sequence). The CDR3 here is CASSQQGARSGANVLTF. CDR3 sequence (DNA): TGTGCCAGCAGCCAACAGGGGGCGCGCTCTGGGGCCAACGTCCTGACTTTC. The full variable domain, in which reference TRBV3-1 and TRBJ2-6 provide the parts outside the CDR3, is DTAVSQTPKYLVTQMGNDKSIKCEQNLGHDTMYWYKQDSKKFLKIMFSYNNKELIINETVPNRFSPKSPDKAHLNLHINSLELGDSAVYFCASSQQGARSGANVLTFGAGSRLTVL.

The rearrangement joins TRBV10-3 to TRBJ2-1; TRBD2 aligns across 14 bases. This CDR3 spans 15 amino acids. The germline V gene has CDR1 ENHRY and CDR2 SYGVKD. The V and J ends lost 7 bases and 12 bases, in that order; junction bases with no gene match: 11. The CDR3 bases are TGTGCCATCAAAACGGAGGGACTAGCGGGAGCGAGGCAGTTCTTC. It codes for CAIKTEGLAGARQFF.

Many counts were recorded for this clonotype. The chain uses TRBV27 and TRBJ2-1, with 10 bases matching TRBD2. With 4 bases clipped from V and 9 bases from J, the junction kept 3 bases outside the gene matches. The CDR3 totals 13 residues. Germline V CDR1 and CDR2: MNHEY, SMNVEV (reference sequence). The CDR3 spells CASSSSGRAEQFF. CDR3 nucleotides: TGTGCCAGCAGTTCCAGCGGGAGGGCTGAGCAGTTCTTC.

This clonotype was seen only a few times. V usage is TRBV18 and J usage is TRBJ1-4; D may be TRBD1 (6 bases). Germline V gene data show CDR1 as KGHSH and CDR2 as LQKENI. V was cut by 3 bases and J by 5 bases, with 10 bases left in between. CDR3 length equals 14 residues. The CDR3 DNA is TGTGCCAGCTCACCTTCAGGGGCCAATGAAAAACTGTTTTTT. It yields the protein CASSPSGANEKLFF.

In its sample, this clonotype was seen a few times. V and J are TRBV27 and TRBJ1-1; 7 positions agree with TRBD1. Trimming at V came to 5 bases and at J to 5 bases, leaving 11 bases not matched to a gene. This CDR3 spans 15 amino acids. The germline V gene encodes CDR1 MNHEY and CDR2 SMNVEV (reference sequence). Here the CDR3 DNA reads TGTGCCAGCAGTGTAACCTTCAGGGGGGGAACTGAAGCTTTCTTT. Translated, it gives CASSVTFRGGTEAFF.

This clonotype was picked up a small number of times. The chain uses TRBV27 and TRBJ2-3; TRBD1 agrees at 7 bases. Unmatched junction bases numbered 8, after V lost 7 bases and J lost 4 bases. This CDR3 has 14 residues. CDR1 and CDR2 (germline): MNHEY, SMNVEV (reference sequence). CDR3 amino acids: CASKRGQKSDTQYF. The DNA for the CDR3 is TGTGCCAGCAAACGGGGACAGAAGTCAGATACGCAGTATTTT.

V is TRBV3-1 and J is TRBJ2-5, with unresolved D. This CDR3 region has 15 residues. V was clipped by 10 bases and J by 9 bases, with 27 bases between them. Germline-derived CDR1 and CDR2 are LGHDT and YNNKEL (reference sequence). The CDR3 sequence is CATCQDPNGILAQYF. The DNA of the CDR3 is TGTGCCACCTGCCAAGATCCTAACGGAATCTTGGCCCAGTACTTC.

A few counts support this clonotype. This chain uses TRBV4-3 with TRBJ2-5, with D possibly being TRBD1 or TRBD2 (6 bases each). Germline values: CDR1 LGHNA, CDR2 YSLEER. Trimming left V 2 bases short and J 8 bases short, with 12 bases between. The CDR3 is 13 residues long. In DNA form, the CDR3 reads TGCGCCAGCAGCCAAAAGGGGGGCACAACCCAGTACTTC. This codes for CASSQKGGTTQYF.

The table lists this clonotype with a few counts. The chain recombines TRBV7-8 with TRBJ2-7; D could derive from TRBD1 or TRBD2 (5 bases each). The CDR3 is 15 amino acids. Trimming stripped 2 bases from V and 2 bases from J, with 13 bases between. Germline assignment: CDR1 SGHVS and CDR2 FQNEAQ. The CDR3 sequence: CASSLPPGTPYEQYF. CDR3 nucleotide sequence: TGTGCCAGCAGCTTACCGCCCGGGACCCCCTACGAGCAGTACTTC.

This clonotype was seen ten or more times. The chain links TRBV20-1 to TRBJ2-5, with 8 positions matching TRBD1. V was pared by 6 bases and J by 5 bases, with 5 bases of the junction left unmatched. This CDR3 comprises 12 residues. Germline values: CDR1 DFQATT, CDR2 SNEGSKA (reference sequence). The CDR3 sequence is CSAETGAETQYF. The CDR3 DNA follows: TGCAGTGCAGAGACAGGGGCTGAGACCCAGTACTTC.

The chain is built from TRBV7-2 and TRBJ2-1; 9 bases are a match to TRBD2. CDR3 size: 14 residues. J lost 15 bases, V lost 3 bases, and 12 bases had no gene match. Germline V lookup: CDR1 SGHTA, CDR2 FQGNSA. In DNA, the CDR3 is TGTGCCAGCAGCTTCGGGGGTGGACTAGCGCTTCCGTTCTTC. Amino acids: CASSFGGGLALPFF.

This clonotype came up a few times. The CDR3 region has the DNA TGTGCCAGCAGCCAAGATATTGGGGCCGGGCGAGAGACCCAGTACTTC. Its protein is CASSQDIGAGRETQYF. The J gene is TRBJ2-5, the V gene TRBV3-1; tentatively, D is TRBD1 (5 bases). The V end lost 0 bases, the J end lost 4 bases, and 15 bases lay between the germline ends. This CDR3 has 16 residues. The germline V gene encodes CDR1 LGHDT and CDR2 YNNKEL (reference sequence).